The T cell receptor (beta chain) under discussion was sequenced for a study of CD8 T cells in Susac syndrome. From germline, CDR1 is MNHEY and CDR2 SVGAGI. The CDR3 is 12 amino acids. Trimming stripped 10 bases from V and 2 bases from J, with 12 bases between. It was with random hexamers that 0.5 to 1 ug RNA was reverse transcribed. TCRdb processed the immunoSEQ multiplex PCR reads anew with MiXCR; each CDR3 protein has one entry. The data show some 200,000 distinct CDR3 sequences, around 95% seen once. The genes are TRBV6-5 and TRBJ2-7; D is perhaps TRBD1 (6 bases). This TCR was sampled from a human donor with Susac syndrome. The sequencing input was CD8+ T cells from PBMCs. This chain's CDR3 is CAKLWGPYEQYF. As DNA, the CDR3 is TGTGCCAAACTCTGGGGGCCCTACGAGCAGTACTTC.